These 23 T cell receptor beta chains were sequenced from one sample in a study of cytotoxic CD8 clonotypes in ibrutinib-treated CLL listed by TCRdb under 2021. The library was prepared using the immunoSEQ multiplex PCR assay. As stored in TCRdb, this immuneACCESS dataset retains in-frame rearrangements with V and J assigned. A fraction of the clones does not appear; measured against another copy, unresolved V genes explain less than half of the discrepancy, and the remainder lacks a known reason. This sample is represented by 150,000 or so clones; roughly 76% of them were singletons. The ten largest clones capture around 5% of the sample. This specimen's time point label, interpreted: approximately 2 years on ibrutinib. The material was PBMCs, obtained after 24 months of ibrutinib treatment. The receptors originated from a human donor with chronic lymphocytic leukemia.

V gene TRBV9 combines with J gene TRBJ2-5; 11 bases line up with TRBD2. J lost 9 bases, V lost 4 bases, and 8 bases had no gene match. This CDR3 region has 14 residues. Germline V gene sequence: CDR1 SGDLS, CDR2 YYNGEE. The CDR3 nucleotides read TGTGCCAGCAGCCCCGAGATAGCGGGGGGGGCCCAGTACTTC. This encodes CASSPEIAGGAQYF. Based on the CDR3 plus reference TRBV9 and TRBJ2-5, the full variable domain is DSGVTQTPKHLITATGQRVTLRCSPRSGDLSVYWYQQSLDQGLQFLIQYYNGEERAKGNILERFSAQQFPDLHSELNLSSLELGDSALYFCASSPEIAGGAQYFGPGTRLLVL.

This chain connects TRBV15 to TRBJ2-3, with 10 nucleotides matching TRBD2. Germline V gene data show CDR1 as LNHNV and CDR2 as YYDKDF (reference sequence). V trimming: 1 base; J trimming: 2 bases; junction bases outside the gene matches: 3. CDR3 size: 16 residues. The CDR3 here is CATSRGAGGTTDTQYF. CDR3 in DNA: TGTGCCACCAGCAGAGGAGCGGGGGGGACCACAGATACGCAGTATTTT.

The V gene is TRBV4-2, the J gene TRBJ2-1; possible D gene TRBD1, 6 bases. The CDR3 contains 16 residues. Trimming cost V 2 bases and J 0 bases, with 11 bases left between them. Per germline, CDR1 LGHNA and CDR2 YNFKEQ. CDR3 DNA: TGTGCCAGCAGCCAACTGGGACACAACTCCTACAATGAGCAGTTCTTC. Translating gives CASSQLGHNSYNEQFF.

This clone has only a few counts. The chain employs TRBV18 and TRBJ2-2; TRBD1 agrees at 8 bases. CDR1 is KGHSH, CDR2 LQKENI, per germline. V lost 6 bases and J lost 3; bases outside the gene matches: 9. The CDR3 loop spans 16 amino acids. CDR3: CASSLRQGRDTGELFF. The CDR3, as DNA: TGTGCCAGCTCCCTACGACAGGGGCGGGACACCGGGGAGCTGTTTTTT.

The chain is built from TRBV28 and TRBJ2-7, with D maybe TRBD1 (6 bases). This CDR3 contains 12 residues. V was shortened by 6 bases and J by 5 bases, with 11 bases between the two germline ends. Looked up from germline, CDR1 is MDHEN and CDR2 is SYDVKM. The CDR3 region is CASRVAGDEQYF. The CDR3 DNA follows: TGTGCCAGCAGGGTAGCAGGGGACGAGCAGTACTTC.

The rearrangement joins TRBV28 to TRBJ1-5; D is unclear. The V end lost 6 bases, the J end lost 8 bases, and 17 bases lay between the germline ends. Germline V gene sequence: CDR1 MDHEN, CDR2 SYDVKM. This CDR3 spans 14 amino acids. CDR3 sequence reads: CASSPSAEYEPQHF. The CDR3 nucleotides read TGTGCCAGCAGCCCCTCGGCGGAATATGAGCCCCAGCATTTT.

The V gene is TRBV27, the J gene TRBJ1-2; D possibly corresponds to TRBD1 (6 bases). Per the germline V gene, CDR1 is MNHEY and CDR2 is SMNVEV (reference sequence). Deletions cut 3 bases from V and 7 bases from J, with 12 bases between. The CDR3 totals 13 residues. The CDR3 coding sequence is TGTGCCAGCAGTTTTCGGGGGGCGGGTGGCTACACCTTC. Translation: CASSFRGAGGYTF.

This clone was detected only a few times. The gene calls are TRBV28 and TRBJ2-2, with 8 bases identical to TRBD2. CDR1 MDHEN and CDR2 SYDVKM come from the germline V gene. V shed 6 bases, J shed 5 bases, and the junction held 14 bases outside the gene matches. The CDR3 spans 17 residues. Written as DNA, the CDR3 is TGTGCCAGCAGCCGACGAAGCGGGAGAGGTCGAACCGGGGAGCTGTTTTTT. It translates to CASSRRSGRGRTGELFF.

The V and J genes are TRBV9 and TRBJ2-3; 8 bases are shared with TRBD1. The CDR3 spans 15 residues. V lost 4 bases and J lost 2; bases outside the gene matches: 6. CDR1 is SGDLS and CDR2 is YYNGEE in the germline V gene. CDR3 loop: CASSPRTGNTDTQYF. CDR3 nucleotide sequence: TGTGCCAGCAGCCCTAGGACAGGGAACACAGATACGCAGTATTTT. Full variable domain (outside the CDR3, taken from reference TRBV9 and TRBJ2-3): DSGVTQTPKHLITATGQRVTLRCSPRSGDLSVYWYQQSLDQGLQFLIQYYNGEERAKGNILERFSAQQFPDLHSELNLSSLELGDSALYFCASSPRTGNTDTQYFGPGTRLTVL.

This rearrangement joins TRBV7-9 to TRBJ2-7; D unresolved. The CDR3 spans 12 residues. V gave up 4 bases and J gave up 5 bases, with 9 bases separating them. Germline lookup yields CDR1 SEHNR and CDR2 FQNEAQ (reference sequence). The CDR3 region has the DNA TGTGCCAGCAGCTCCCGTCCCGACGAGCAGTACTTC. It yields the protein CASSSRPDEQYF.

The chain is built from TRBV28 and TRBJ1-2; D possibly corresponds to TRBD1 (5 bases). Germline loops: CDR1 MDHEN, CDR2 SYDVKM. This CDR3 spans 13 amino acids. Trimming removed 4 bases at V and 6 bases at J, with 12 bases between. CDR3 nucleotide sequence: TGTGCCAGCAGTTGGGTAGGGGAGAATGGCTACACCTTC. Translated: CASSWVGENGYTF.

The chain couples TRBV7-2 to TRBJ2-1; 12 positions match TRBD2. The CDR3 has 17 residues. J was trimmed by 4 bases and V by 4 bases; bases with no gene match: 8. The germline CDR1 and CDR2 sequences are SGHTA and FQGNSA. The CDR3 DNA follows: TGTGCCAGCAGCTCAAGGACTAGCGGGACGATGTACAATGAGCAGTTCTTC. Translating gives CASSSRTSGTMYNEQFF. Full variable domain (rest looked up from reference TRBV7-2 and TRBJ2-1): GAGVSQSPSNKVTEKGKDVELRCDPISGHTALYWYRQSLGQGLEFLIYFQGNSAPDKSGLPSDRFSAERTGGSVSTLTIQRTQQEDSAVYLCASSSRTSGTMYNEQFFGPGTRLTVL.

There are a few counts of this clone. The CDR3 DNA is TGTGCCAGCAGCTCCCCCGGTGGGGGAGGGGGCTACGAGCAGTACTTC. Amino acids: CASSSPGGGGGYEQYF. The chain has TRBV9 and TRBJ2-7, with D possibly being TRBD2 (7 bases). The germline CDR1 and CDR2 sequences are SGDLS and YYNGEE. Trimming left V 4 bases short and J 3 bases short, with 20 bases between. This CDR3 contains 16 residues.

The DNA for the CDR3 is TGCGCCAGCAGCTTTGGGACACTTAGCAATCAGCCCCAGCATTTT. Protein sequence: CASSFGTLSNQPQHF. V usage is TRBV5-1 and J usage is TRBJ1-5; perhaps TRBD1 as D (6 bases). Trimming took off 2 bases at V and 0 bases at J, with 9 bases between the two ends. Germline CDR1 SGHRS, CDR2 YFSETQ. This CDR3 has 15 amino acids.

The rearrangement uses TRBV11-2 and TRBJ1-1, with D perhaps matching TRBD1 (5 bases). V was pared by 1 base and J by 8 bases, with 11 bases between. Germline CDR1 and CDR2: SGHAT and FQNNGV. This CDR3 spans 13 amino acids. The CDR3 here is CASSLGSGTEAFF. CDR3 DNA sequence: TGTGCCAGCAGCTTAGGGTCAGGGACCGAAGCTTTCTTT.

The genes are TRBV11-2 and TRBJ2-1; unclear D gene. This CDR3 has 14 amino acids. Trimming took 5 bases from V and 1 from J, leaving 9 bases between them. Looked up from germline, CDR1 is SGHAT and CDR2 is FQNNGV. The DNA for the CDR3 is TGTGCCAGCAGCCCGCTGGGGTCCTACAATGAGCAGTTCTTC. Its translation is CASSPLGSYNEQFF. The variable domain in full, completed from reference TRBV11-2 and TRBJ2-1, reads EAGVAQSPRYKIIEKRQSVAFWCNPISGHATLYWYQQILGQGPKLLIQFQNNGVVDDSQLPKDRFSAERLKGVDSTLKIQPAKLEDSAVYLCASSPLGSYNEQFFGPGTRLTVL.

The chain couples TRBV7-2 to TRBJ1-6, with 8 bases identical to TRBD1. V trimming: 5 bases; J trimming: 9 bases; junction bases outside the gene matches: 9. The germline gives CDR1 SGHTA, CDR2 FQGNSA. CDR3 length equals 15 residues. CDR3 amino acids: CASSPQGAWSSPLHF. The CDR3 DNA follows: TGTGCCAGCAGCCCCCAGGGGGCATGGAGTTCACCCCTCCACTTT.

The gene calls are TRBV7-8 and TRBJ2-6; 8 nucleotides align to TRBD1. The V gene end was trimmed by 7 bases and the J gene end by 4 bases; junction bases not matched to a gene: 12. CDR3 size: 17 residues. Per the germline V gene, CDR1 is SGHVS and CDR2 is FQNEAQ. CDR3 coding DNA: TGTGCCAGCACCACAGGGGGGACCTCGAAGGGGGCCAACGTCCTGACTTTC. This sequence encodes CASTTGGTSKGANVLTF.

V usage is TRBV18 and J usage is TRBJ2-3, with no clear D. V was pared by 3 bases and J by 4 bases, with 11 bases between. There are 14 residues in the CDR3. The germline V gene encodes CDR1 KGHSH and CDR2 LQKENI. In DNA, the CDR3 is TGTGCCAGCTCACCGAAGATTGGGGCAGATACGCAGTATTTT. Protein product: CASSPKIGADTQYF.

This clone appeared once. The chain recombines TRBV9 with TRBJ2-3, with 8 bases lining up with TRBD1. In germline, CDR1 is SGDLS, CDR2 YYNGEE. The V and J ends lost 3 bases and 0 bases, in that order; junction bases with no gene match: 0. The CDR3 consists of 14 residues. The DNA of the CDR3 is TGTGCCAGCAGCGGACAGGGGAGCACAGATACGCAGTATTTT. Amino acid sequence: CASSGQGSTDTQYF.

The rearrangement links TRBV7-9 to TRBJ2-6, with D perhaps matching TRBD1 or TRBD2 (5 bases each). CDR1 and CDR2 from the germline V gene are SEHNR and FQNEAQ (reference sequence). The CDR3 is made up of 15 amino acids. V lost 5 bases to trimming and J lost 4 bases, with 12 bases between them. The CDR3 DNA is TGTGCCAGCAGCAAAGGGACCTTAGGGGCCAACGTCCTGACTTTC. Its protein product is CASSKGTLGANVLTF.

The rearrangement joins TRBV6-6 to TRBJ1-3; D may be TRBD1 (6 bases). V was pared by 4 bases and J by 4 bases, with 11 bases between. The CDR3 spans 14 residues. Germline values: CDR1 MNHNY, CDR2 SVGAGI (reference sequence). The CDR3 DNA follows: TGTGCCAGCAGTTCCCCCGGACAGGGAAACACCATATATTTT. Its translation is CASSSPGQGNTIYF.

The rearrangement links TRBV10-3 to TRBJ2-1, with 11 bases fitting TRBD2. In germline, CDR1 is ENHRY, CDR2 SYGVKD. The CDR3 covers 16 residues. The V and J ends lost 6 bases and 7 bases, in that order; junction bases with no gene match: 11. The CDR3 is CAISPALAGGLNEQFF. The CDR3 DNA is TGTGCCATCAGCCCAGCCCTAGCGGGGGGCTTAAATGAGCAGTTCTTC.